The clone carrying this T cell receptor (beta chain) occurred a few times. Its cognate antigen is unknown. Sequencing was performed with immunoSEQ multiplex PCR; in TCRdb, only in-frame clones are kept and a portion is missing. The repertoire holds around 31,000 clones, with 82% as singletons. These data belong to a study of Tregs in tolerant kidney transplant recipients. Study background: CD4+CD25+CD127- cells came from approximately 3-day belatacept mixed lymphocyte reactions, some with roughly five-day graft donor restimulation. Antibodies separated recipient from donor cells. Notes on the study in general: Tregs expanded with activated donor B cells seemed most donor-specific.

The sequence came from a human donor in good health. The material sequenced was Tregs from blood cultured with allogeneic cells.

The CDR3 coding sequence is TGTGCCAGCAGTAACCAGGGTGGAGTTAACCAGCCCCAGCATTTT. Its translation: CASSNQGGVNQPQHF. The V and J genes are TRBV6-6 and TRBJ1-5; possible D gene TRBD1, 5 bases. Trimming took off 5 bases at V and 7 bases at J, with 18 bases between the two ends. Germline CDR1 is MNHNY and CDR2 is SVGAGI (reference sequence). The CDR3 is 15 amino acids.